Reported below is one T cell receptor (beta chain). This record belongs to a study of blood T cell repertoires in COVID-19. In the study overall: From T cells, B-cell-depleted T cells, or PBMCs came the material, which was cDNA or gDNA.

TCRdb's table, derived via immunoSEQ multiplex PCR, lists solely in-frame clones and lacks some. The sample shows approximately 170,000 clones, about nine tenths of them seen only once. With V trimmed by 3 bases and J by 4 bases, 5 bases remained unmatched. Germline CDR1 reads SGHDT; CDR2 reads YYEEEE. The CDR3 length is 14 residues. V is TRBV5-6 and J is TRBJ1-1; 8 bases agree with TRBD1. The receptor was isolated from a woman between 70 and 85 years old with acute or convalescent COVID-19. Material: peripheral blood. CDR3 in amino acids: CASSWRTGSTEAFF. In DNA, the CDR3 is TGTGCCAGCAGCTGGCGGACAGGGTCCACTGAAGCTTTCTTT.